This TCR beta chain appears in the sequencing data of a study of early T cells in non-severe SARS-CoV-2 infection. General observations from the study: The matching step, a VDJdb search, favored anti-spike CD8 responses and missed private and CD4 specificities.

This CDR3 comprises 14 residues. CDR1 and CDR2 (germline): MGHDK, SYGVNS. Trimming left V 3 bases short and J 0 bases short, with 6 bases between. Concerning this clonotype: What it binds is not known.

Each single cDNA molecule received a unique molecular identifier. TCRdb re-called the 5' RACE reads with MiXCR, one entry per CDR3 protein. This sample yields tens of thousands of distinct CDR3 sequences, of which 10% to 12% are seen a single time; approximately 3% belongs to the top ten. This receptor was identified in an adult who was a healthcare worker with PCR-confirmed SARS-CoV-2 infection or an uninfected control (not recorded which). The sequences come from whole blood, collected at baseline. This chain uses TRBV25-1 with TRBJ2-4; possibly TRBD2 for D (5 bases). The CDR3 sequence is CASSDGIAKNIQYF. DNA for the CDR3: TGTGCCAGCAGTGACGGGATAGCCAAAAACATTCAGTACTTC. The full variable domain, its missing parts supplied by reference TRBV25-1 and TRBJ2-4, is EADIYQTPRYLVIGTGKKITLECSQTMGHDKMYWYQQDPGMELHLIHYSYGVNSTEKGDLSSESTVSRIRTEHFPLTLESARPSHTSQYLCASSDGIAKNIQYFGAGTRLSVL.